This T cell receptor (beta chain) was identified in a study of blood T cell repertoires in COVID-19. V lost 2 bases, J lost 7 bases, and 8 bases lay in between. The CDR3 loop spans 13 amino acids. In germline, CDR1 is LNHDA, CDR2 SQIVND (reference sequence). Sequenced by immunoSEQ multiplex PCR; TCRdb stores in-frame clones only, minus some. This sample carries around 280,000 clones, approximately 90% of them seen once, and the ten largest clones take 2.2%. This chain links TRBV19 with TRBJ2-2, with a weak D call TRBD1 (6 bases). Material for sequencing was peripheral blood. The origin of this receptor is a woman aged 45-59 years who had recovered from COVID-19. The CDR3 nucleotides are TGTGCCAGTAGTATATCAGGGGTCGGGGAGCTGTTTTTT. Protein product: CASSISGVGELFF.